Listed below are T cell receptor beta chains from one sample, sequenced in a study of blood T cell repertoires in COVID-19. Repertoires were generated with immunoSEQ multiplex PCR, while TCRdb's copy carries only in-frame clones and drops some. The sample has about 440,000 clones, approximately 90% seen once. Sample: peripheral blood. These receptors were obtained from a woman between 45 and 65 years old with COVID-19, enrolled during active disease. Each CDR3 is given with its conserved first and last residue. Fields, in order: V gene, J gene, clone size, CDR3 protein. Rows give clone size only sometimes, using once, few, many, or a class for an expanded clone.

>TRBV12-3/TRBV12-4|TRBJ2-3|-
CASSYLTDTQYF
>TRBV30|TRBJ1-4|-
CAWSPGGGTEKLFF
>TRBV11-2|TRBJ2-3|-
CASSLDFGFLTDTQYF
>TRBV11-1|TRBJ2-2|-
CASNPTGTGELFF
>TRBV11-2|TRBJ1-2|-
CASSLVGTGSNYGYTF
>TRBV7-9|TRBJ2-2|-
CASSQQNTGELFF
>TRBV3-1/TRBV3-2|TRBJ1-2|-
CASSPLGPTEGYTF
>TRBV19|TRBJ1-5|-
CATRTGQGNQPQHF
>TRBV6-5|TRBJ1-5|many
CASMAGRANQPQHF
>TRBV7-6|TRBJ2-1|-
CASSFATKWWEQFF
>TRBV20-1|TRBJ2-7|few
CSASSGTRGSWEQYF
>TRBV2|TRBJ1-2|-
CASSDGTGNYGYTF
>TRBV6-4|TRBJ1-1|few
CASNTGYGTEAFF
>TRBV7-9|TRBJ2-3|-
CASSLTADISTQYF
>TRBV19|TRBJ2-7|-
CASSLTGDSYEQYF
>TRBV2|TRBJ1-2|-
CASSVRSLTIQDGYTF
>TRBV4-1|TRBJ1-1|-
CASSPRGRRTEAFF
>TRBV24-1|TRBJ1-2|-
CAIQDITTYGYTF
>TRBV3-1/TRBV3-2|TRBJ1-1|-
CASSPGGNTEAFF
>TRBV19|TRBJ1-4|-
CASGWTGMNEKLFF
>TRBV24-1|TRBJ2-5|-
CATSSGGQETQYF
>TRBV6-5|TRBJ1-3|-
CATPGGENTIYF
>TRBV18|TRBJ2-7|-
CASSPFTSLLGGTSYEQYF